A selection of T cell receptor beta chains follows, all from one sample in a study of T cell repertoires in cytomegalovirus infection. Their cognate antigens are unknown. One entry per CDR3 protein results from TCRdb running MiXCR on the reads. The sample comprises 900,000 to 950,000 distinct CDR3 sequences, about a third of which are singletons, and around 15% rests with the top ten. The sample consisted of cultured CD8+ T cells from PBMCs, taken from culture after CMV antigen stimulation. The source of these receptors is a human donor in good health (CMV status not recorded). Some clones in this sample may be carry-over from other donors' samples. Each CDR3 is given with its conserved first and last residue. The D gene is left open where the match is weak. Only part of the rows carry a size: once, few, many, or a class if the clone is expanded.

v_gene	j_gene	d_gene	abundance	CDR3aa	CDR3nt
TRBV29-1	TRBJ2-1	TRBD1	NA	CSGGQGSYNEQFF	TGCAGCGGGGGACAGGGGTCCTACAATGAGCAGTTCTTC
TRBV7-2	TRBJ2-3	TRBD1	many	CASSLAGQGYTDTQYF	TGTGCCAGCAGCTTAGCCGGACAGGGTTACACAGATACGCAGTATTTT
TRBV6-6	TRBJ1-4	NA	NA	CASSPLAREKLFF	TGTGCCAGCAGTCCCCTCGCCAGGGAAAAACTGTTTTTT
TRBV7-6	TRBJ2-3	TRBD1	NA	CASSLRWDSYTDTQYF	TGTGCCAGCAGCTTACGGTGGGACAGCTACACAGATACGCAGTATTTT
TRBV12-3/TRBV12-4	TRBJ1-5	NA	NA	CASSLAETVQPQHF	TGTGCCAGCAGTTTAGCGGAGACAGTTCAGCCCCAGCATTTT
TRBV5-6	TRBJ2-7	TRBD1	few	CASSLAHLDRGISYEQYF	TGTGCCAGCAGCTTGGCCCATCTCGACAGGGGGATATCCTACGAGCAGTACTTC
TRBV7-2	TRBJ1-6	TRBD1	many	CASSLVGQGGSPLHF	TGTGCCAGCAGCTTAGTGGGACAGGGTGGTTCACCCCTCCACTTT
TRBV7-6	TRBJ2-3	TRBD2	many	CASSLRPAGVGTDTQYF	TGTGCCAGCAGCTTACGACCAGCGGGGGTGGGGACAGATACGCAGTATTTT
TRBV14	TRBJ1-1	NA	few	CASSQDSSGNTEALF	TGTGCCAGCAGCCAAGATAGCAGTGGGAACACTGAAGCTCTCTTT
TRBV14	TRBJ2-5	TRBD1	NA	CASSQGWTGSQETQYF	TGTGCCAGCAGCCAAGGGTGGACAGGCAGCCAAGAGACCCAGTACTTC
TRBV28	TRBJ2-1	TRBD2	few	CASSYQAGAVDNEQFF	TGTGCCAGCAGTTACCAAGCGGGGGCTGTCGACAATGAGCAGTTCTTC
TRBV3-1	TRBJ1-2	NA	NA	CASSQDRDYHGYTF	TGTGCCAGCAGCCAAGACCGGGATTACCATGGCTACACCTTC
TRBV7-9	TRBJ2-5	NA	NA	CASSPGVMETQYF	TGTGCCAGCAGTCCAGGGGTGATGGAGACCCAGTACTTC
TRBV12-3/TRBV12-4	TRBJ2-7	TRBD1	few	CASSFDPLQGEKSLSEQYF	TGTGCCAGCAGTTTTGACCCGCTACAGGGGGAAAAATCTCTGTCCGAGCAGTACTTC
TRBV25-1	TRBJ2-5	NA	few	CASIGDLWASGETQYF	TGTGCCAGCATTGGGGACTTATGGGCGTCTGGGGAGACCCAGTACTTC
TRBV7-2	TRBJ1-1	NA	few	CASSATSGENTEAFF	TGTGCCAGCAGCGCGACCAGCGGGGAGAACACTGAAGCTTTCTTT
TRBV5-4	TRBJ1-1	NA	few	CASSPTGTPEAFF	TGTGCCAGCAGCCCCACAGGGACCCCTGAAGCTTTCTTT
TRBV12-5	TRBJ1-2	TRBD1	many	CASGVFWDRGNYGYTF	TGTGCTAGTGGAGTGTTCTGGGACAGGGGGAACTATGGCTACACCTTC
TRBV7-2	TRBJ2-3	TRBD2	many	CASSSKRGGPDTQYF	TGTGCCAGCAGCTCCAAGCGGGGGGGCCCAGATACGCAGTATTTT
TRBV19	TRBJ2-3	NA	NA	CASSEFGMRDTQYF	TGTGCCAGTAGTGAATTCGGTATGAGAGATACGCAGTATTTT
TRBV6-2/TRBV6-3	TRBJ2-4	NA	many	CASSYFRDGGSKNIQYF	TGTGCCAGCAGTTACTTCCGGGACGGAGGTAGCAAAAACATTCAGTACTTC
TRBV10-2	TRBJ2-1	TRBD2	NA	CASATSGGAVYNEQFF	TGCGCCAGCGCGACTAGCGGGGGGGCCGTTTACAATGAGCAGTTCTTC
TRBV19	TRBJ2-7	NA	NA	CASSERLSDEQYF	TGTGCCAGTAGTGAGAGACTCTCGGACGAGCAGTACTTC
TRBV10-3	TRBJ1-1	TRBD1	few	CAISVKTGPVTEAFF	TGTGCCATCAGTGTAAAGACAGGGCCCGTTACTGAAGCTTTCTTT
TRBV7-6	TRBJ1-6	TRBD1	NA	CASSPRTGLGSPLHF	TGTGCCAGCAGCCCCCGGACAGGTCTGGGTTCACCCCTCCACTTT
TRBV6-5	TRBJ2-5	NA	NA	CASSPVGPVMETQYF	TGTGCCAGCAGCCCCGTAGGGCCAGTGATGGAGACCCAGTACTTC
TRBV2	TRBJ2-5	NA	NA	CASTLSWERTQYF	TGTGCCAGCACCTTGTCCTGGGAGAGAACCCAGTACTTC
TRBV4-2	TRBJ2-2	TRBD1	few	CASSQGAGGLNTGELFF	TGTGCCAGCAGCCAAGGGGCAGGGGGCCTGAACACCGGGGAGCTGTTTTTT
TRBV19	TRBJ2-3	NA	NA	CASTPGGSYTDTQYF	TGTGCCAGTACCCCCGGGGGATCTTACACAGATACGCAGTATTTT
TRBV5-6	TRBJ2-2	NA	NA	CASSSAGRQLFF	TGTGCCAGCAGCTCCGCCGGGAGACAACTTTTTTTT
TRBV7-3	TRBJ2-1	TRBD2	NA	CASSRGLAGGRRQGEQFF	TGTGCCAGCAGCCGGGGACTAGCGGGGGGGCGTAGGCAGGGTGAGCAGTTCTTC
TRBV27	TRBJ1-1	NA	few	CAVRGGSPMNTEAFF	TGTGCCGTACGTGGGGGGTCTCCCATGAACACTGAAGCTTTCTTT
TRBV5-1	TRBJ2-3	TRBD2	NA	CASSLYTSGEITDTQYF	TGCGCCAGCAGCTTATATACTAGCGGCGAGATCACAGATACGCAGTATTTT
TRBV6-2/TRBV6-3	TRBJ1-2	TRBD1	few	CASSYSWDRFYGYTF	TGTGCCAGCAGTTACTCCTGGGACAGATTCTATGGCTACACCTTC
TRBV7-9	TRBJ1-3	TRBD1	NA	CASSSSGTGFSGNTIYF	TGTGCCAGCAGCTCCTCCGGGACAGGTTTCTCTGGAAACACCATATATTTT
TRBV9	TRBJ2-1	TRBD1	NA	CASSARLETGALNEQFF	TGTGCCAGCAGCGCCCGCCTGGAGACAGGGGCCCTCAATGAGCAGTTCTTC
TRBV6-2/TRBV6-3	TRBJ1-5	NA	few	CASSYKEGRAQHF	TGTGCCAGCAGTTACAAAGAAGGAAGGGCCCAGCATTTT
TRBV27	TRBJ1-6	NA	NA	CANSSRRDGYSPLHF	TGTGCCAACAGTTCGCGCCGGGACGGATATTCACCCCTCCACTTT
TRBV6-5	TRBJ1-4	NA	few	CASSGPRTATNEKLFF	TGTGCCAGCAGTGGCCCACGTACGGCAACTAATGAAAAACTGTTTTTT
TRBV19	TRBJ2-7	NA	NA	CASRARGGHEQYF	TGTGCCAGTAGGGCCCGCGGGGGCCACGAGCAGTACTTC
TRBV7-6	TRBJ2-1	NA	NA	CASSWWASVNEQFF	TGTGCCAGCAGCTGGTGGGCCAGTGTCAATGAGCAGTTCTTC
TRBV5-1	TRBJ2-3	NA	NA	CASSLKTYTFTDTQYF	TGCGCCAGCAGCTTGAAAACCTACACTTTCACAGATACGCAGTATTTT
TRBV6-5	TRBJ2-1	NA	NA	CASSYSTFNPADEQFF	TGTGCCAGCAGCTACTCTACGTTCAACCCTGCCGATGAGCAGTTCTTC
TRBV19	TRBJ2-6	NA	NA	CASSRAAGANVLTF	TGTGCCAGTAGCAGAGCGGCTGGGGCCAACGTCCTGACTTTC
TRBV20-1	TRBJ2-7	NA	few	CSARSMNEQYF	TGCAGTGCTAGGAGTATGAACGAGCAGTACTTC
TRBV19	TRBJ2-7	NA	few	CASSIGTGEQYF	TGTGCCAGTAGTATAGGCACGGGCGAGCAGTACTTC
TRBV6-1	TRBJ2-2	TRBD1	NA	CASSPRTGGAGELFF	TGTGCCAGCAGTCCGAGGACAGGTGGAGCCGGGGAGCTGTTTTTT
TRBV6-6	TRBJ1-1	NA	NA	CASSYYEVMNTEAFF	TGTGCCAGCAGTTACTACGAGGTCATGAACACTGAAGCTTTCTTT
TRBV27	TRBJ2-1	TRBD1	NA	CASSSITLHDRGLLNEQFF	TGTGCCAGCAGTTCCATTACCCTACACGACAGGGGGCTTTTGAATGAGCAGTTCTTC
TRBV7-2	TRBJ2-7	TRBD1	many	CASSLEQGADEQYF	TGTGCCAGCAGCTTAGAACAGGGGGCCGACGAGCAGTACTTC